This record looks at one T cell receptor beta chain sequence and its context. The antigen remains unidentified. Only in-frame clones appear in the TCRdb table, and some are missing; sequencing was by immunoSEQ multiplex PCR. Of 140,000 or so clones listed, 88% are singletons. The data originate from a study of T cell responses to AZD1222 COVID-19 vaccine. General study results and limits: Targeting of unmutated variant regions was reportedly seen in nearly half of spike-specific TCRs. Only 5 or 6 AZD1222 recipients tested seropositive at baseline. Recipients of two AZD1222 doses showed rising Spike-specific TCR breadth and depth. White British donors predominated, females outnumbered males, and clonal diversity was possibly underestimated.

The specimen was peripheral blood, collected 28 days after the second AZD1222 dose. This TCR was sampled from an adult who received the AZD1222 COVID-19 vaccine.

The CDR3 bases are TGTGCCAGCAGTTTGCCTACAGGGGTCGGTGGCTACACCTTC. Protein: CASSLPTGVGGYTF. The rearrangement uses TRBV28 and TRBJ1-2; 7 bases match TRBD1. The CDR3 sequence is 14 residues long. Germline lookup yields CDR1 MDHEN and CDR2 SYDVKM. Trimming removed 3 bases from V and 7 bases from J; junction bases left unmatched: 8.